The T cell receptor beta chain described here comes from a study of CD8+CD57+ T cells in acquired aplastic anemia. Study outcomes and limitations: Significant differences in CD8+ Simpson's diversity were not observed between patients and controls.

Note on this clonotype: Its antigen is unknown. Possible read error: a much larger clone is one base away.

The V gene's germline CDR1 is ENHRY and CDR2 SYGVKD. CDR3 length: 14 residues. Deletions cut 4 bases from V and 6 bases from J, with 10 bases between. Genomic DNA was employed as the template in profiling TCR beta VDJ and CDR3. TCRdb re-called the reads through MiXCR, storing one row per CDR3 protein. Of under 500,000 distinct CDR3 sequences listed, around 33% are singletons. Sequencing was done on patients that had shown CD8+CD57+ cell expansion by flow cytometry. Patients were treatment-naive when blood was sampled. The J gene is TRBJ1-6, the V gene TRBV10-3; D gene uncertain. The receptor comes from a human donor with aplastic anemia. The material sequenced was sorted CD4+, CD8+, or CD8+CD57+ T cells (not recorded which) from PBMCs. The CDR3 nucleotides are TGTGCCATCAGTGCTACGGTGTTTAATTCACCCCTCCACTTT. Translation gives CAISATVFNSPLHF.